The 2 T cell receptor beta chains presented below share a single source sample, sequenced in a study of blood T cell repertoires in COVID-19. TCRdb's copy holds only in-frame clones and misses some; the assay was immunoSEQ multiplex PCR. In the table there are approximately 390,000 clones, roughly 89% of which are singletons. Sequenced material: peripheral blood. The receptors were gathered from a man aged 18 to 29 with active or convalescent COVID-19.

This chain uses TRBV19 with TRBJ1-5, with 10 nucleotides matching TRBD1. CDR1 is LNHDA, CDR2 SQIVND, per germline (reference sequence). The CDR3 length is 16 residues. Trimming at V came to 0 bases and at J to 3 bases, leaving 2 bases not matched to a gene. This chain's CDR3 is CASSIEGTGANQPQHF. The CDR3 DNA follows: TGTGCCAGTAGTATAGAGGGGACAGGGGCCAATCAGCCCCAGCATTTT. The full variable domain, its missing parts supplied by reference TRBV19 and TRBJ1-5, is DGGITQSPKYLFRKEGQNVTLSCEQNLNHDAMYWYRQDPGQGLRLIYYSQIVNDFQKGDIAEGYSVSREKKESFPLTVTSAQKNPTAFYLCASSIEGTGANQPQHFGDGTRLSIL.

The chain has TRBV5-5 and TRBJ1-5; 12 bases fit TRBD1. The J segment lost 6 bases and the V segment lost 2 bases, leaving 12 bases of the junction unmatched. Germline V gene data show CDR1 as SGHKS and CDR2 as YYEKEE (reference sequence). The CDR3 is 18 amino acids. The CDR3 DNA sequence: TGTGCCAGCAGCTTAAGGCCCCTTGGGACAGGGGGCTTTCAGCCCCAGCATTTT. Protein product: CASSLRPLGTGGFQPQHF. Complete variable domain (other parts from reference TRBV5-5 and TRBJ1-5): DAGVTQSPTHLIKTRGQQVTLRCSPISGHKSVSWYQQVLGQGPQFIFQYYEKEERGRGNFPDRFSARQFPNYSSELNVNALLLGDSALYLCASSLRPLGTGGFQPQHFGDGTRLSIL.